A selection of T cell receptor beta chains follows, all from one sample in a study of T cells after yellow fever vaccination. TCRdb itself ran the 5' RACE reads through MiXCR, one entry per CDR3 protein. The table has over 200,000 distinct CDR3 sequences, around 6.7% seen once. This material consisted of CD4+ T cells sorted from PBMCs, taken on the day of the yellow fever booster vaccination. The receptors originated from a man aged 30 to 39 who received the YFV17D yellow fever vaccine. The CDR3 runs from the conserved cysteine through the conserved F or W. A D gene is named only where the DNA matches it firmly. Size is stated for part of the rows, as once, few or many counts, or as a class when the clone is expanded.

v_call	j_call	clone_size	d_call	cdr3_aa	cdr3_nt
TRBV12-3/TRBV12-4	TRBJ2-1	many	TRBD2	CASSFSSGGANEQFF	TGTGCCAGCAGTTTCTCTTCGGGGGGAGCAAATGAGCAGTTCTTC
TRBV7-2	TRBJ1-2	many	-	CASSFTNYGYTF	TGTGCCAGCAGCTTTACTAACTATGGCTACACCTTC
TRBV7-2	TRBJ2-7	many	TRBD2	CASIGPASSGGRYEQYF	TGTGCCAGCATTGGCCCGGCTTCTAGCGGAGGCAGGTACGAGCAGTACTTC
TRBV20-1	TRBJ2-7	-	-	CSAREGYPTYEQYF	TGCAGTGCTAGAGAGGGGTATCCCACCTACGAGCAGTACTTC
TRBV11-2	TRBJ2-4	-	-	CASSRNMLAKNIQYF	TGTGCCAGCAGTCGTAACATGTTGGCCAAAAACATTCAGTACTTC
TRBV19	TRBJ2-1	many	-	CASSIGDSGLSSYNEQFF	TGTGCCAGTAGTATAGGGGACAGCGGGCTGAGCTCCTACAATGAGCAGTTCTTC
TRBV5-1	TRBJ2-1	many	-	CASSLGSPYNEQFF	TGCGCCAGCAGCTTGGGGTCCCCCTACAATGAGCAGTTCTTC
TRBV19	TRBJ1-5	-	TRBD1	CASQLDRGLQPQHF	TGTGCCAGTCAACTCGACAGGGGGCTTCAGCCCCAGCATTTT
TRBV5-6	TRBJ1-6	-	-	CASSFRGGNRPLHF	TGTGCCAGCAGCTTTCGGGGTGGTAATAGACCCCTCCACTTT
TRBV6-5	TRBJ2-3	few	-	CASRLNAGLTDTQYF	TGTGCCAGCAGGTTAAACGCGGGACTCACAGATACGCAGTATTTT
TRBV7-2	TRBJ2-7	-	TRBD2	CASSLAREGYEQYF	TGTGCCAGCAGCTTAGCGAGGGAGGGCTACGAGCAGTACTTC
TRBV9	TRBJ2-2	-	TRBD2	CASSVVAGGNTGELFF	TGTGCCAGCAGCGTAGTTGCGGGAGGGAACACCGGGGAGCTGTTTTTT
TRBV10-2	TRBJ2-1	many	-	CASSSLATVDNEQFF	TGCGCCAGCAGCTCCCTTGCGACGGTGGACAATGAGCAGTTCTTC
TRBV5-1	TRBJ2-3	-	TRBD2	CASSLSTSGDTQYF	TGCGCCAGCAGCTTAAGCACTAGCGGCGATACGCAGTATTTT
TRBV4-3	TRBJ2-6	few	-	CASSHLAGPGANVLTF	TGCGCCAGCAGCCATCTTGCTGGGCCCGGGGCCAACGTCCTGACTTTC
TRBV10-1	TRBJ2-3	-	-	CASSHKFSTDTQYF	TGCGCCAGCAGCCACAAGTTTAGCACAGATACGCAGTATTTT
TRBV2	TRBJ2-7	few	-	CAVPRRGSYSSYEQYF	TGTGCGGTCCCTAGGAGGGGGTCCTATAGCTCCTACGAGCAGTACTTC
TRBV30	TRBJ2-1	few	TRBD2	CAWTPGTSVWNEQFF	TGTGCCTGGACTCCGGGGACTAGCGTCTGGAATGAGCAGTTCTTC
TRBV27	TRBJ2-2	-	-	CASSYGAVTGELFF	TGTGCCAGCAGTTATGGTGCGGTCACCGGGGAGCTGTTTTTT
TRBV6-2/TRBV6-3	TRBJ2-4	many	-	CASSYGVGNIQYF	TGTGCCAGCAGTTACGGGGTCGGGAACATTCAGTACTTC
TRBV20-1	TRBJ2-2	many	-	CSARESSTGELFF	TGCAGTGCTAGAGAGAGTAGCACCGGGGAGCTGTTTTTT
TRBV15	TRBJ2-3	many	-	CATSVGQGGDTQYF	TGTGCCACCAGCGTCGGGCAGGGAGGTGATACGCAGTATTTT
TRBV7-2	TRBJ2-1	-	TRBD1	CASSGQGAGEQFF	TGTGCCAGCAGCGGACAGGGGGCCGGTGAGCAGTTCTTC
TRBV10-3	TRBJ2-7	few	TRBD2	CAINPGGSSYEQYF	TGTGCCATCAATCCGGGAGGTTCTTCCTACGAGCAGTACTTC
TRBV5-1	TRBJ2-2	few	-	CASSLRFMGRTGELFF	TGCGCCAGCAGCTTGAGGTTTATGGGCCGCACCGGGGAGCTGTTTTTT
TRBV5-8	TRBJ2-3	many	TRBD2	CASSLLAGGLF	TGTGCCAGCAGCCTTCTAGCGGGAGGTCTTTTT
TRBV20-1	TRBJ2-7	-	-	CCARLERAAYEQYF	TGCTGTGCTAGATTGGAGCGGGCGGCCTACGAGCAGTACTTC
TRBV5-1	TRBJ2-7	many	-	CASSLTYSYEQYF	TGCGCCAGCAGCTTGACCTACTCCTACGAGCAGTACTTC
TRBV7-2	TRBJ2-5	few	-	CASSLNPSWETQYF	TGTGCCAGCAGCTTGAATCCTAGCTGGGAGACCCAGTACTTC
TRBV10-2	TRBJ2-5	many	TRBD2	CASSEPGLPQETQYF	TGCGCCAGCAGTGAACCGGGACTACCGCAAGAGACCCAGTACTTC
TRBV20-1	TRBJ2-1	few	TRBD2	CSGLASSYNEQFF	TGCAGTGGACTAGCCAGCTCCTACAATGAGCAGTTCTTC
TRBV7-2	TRBJ2-7	few	-	CASSLMYSAEQYF	TGTGCCAGCAGCTTAATGTACTCGGCCGAGCAGTACTTC
TRBV3-1	TRBJ2-5	many	-	CASSQGLAGQETQYF	TGTGCCAGCAGCCAAGGTCTGGCCGGACAAGAGACCCAGTACTTC
TRBV2	TRBJ2-4	few	-	CASSIGASNIQYF	TGTGCCAGCAGCATAGGGGCGAGCAACATTCAGTACTTC
TRBV9	TRBJ2-1	-	TRBD2	CASSVGSGRGYNEQFF	TGTGCCAGCAGCGTAGGAAGCGGGAGGGGGTACAATGAGCAGTTCTTC
TRBV7-9	TRBJ2-7	few	-	CASGTQLYEQYF	TGTGCCTCAGGGACCCAGCTCTACGAGCAGTACTTC
TRBV15	TRBJ1-5	many	-	CATSRDPGGNQPQHF	TGTGCCACCAGCAGAGATCCCGGGGGAAATCAGCCCCAGCATTTT
TRBV29-1	TRBJ2-3	few	-	CSVRLTSTDTQYF	TGCAGCGTACGACTCACTAGCACAGATACGCAGTATTTT
TRBV21-1	TRBJ1-5	-	-	CASTPGTGQPQHF	TGTGCCAGCACCCCTGGAACAGGCCAGCCCCAGCATTTT
TRBV9	TRBJ2-1	many	TRBD2	CASSVGLAGGGEQFF	TGTGCCAGCAGCGTTGGACTAGCGGGAGGTGGTGAGCAGTTCTTC
TRBV7-8	TRBJ2-3	many	TRBD2	CASSLRTSGGHRPDTQYF	TGTGCCAGCAGCTTAAGGACTAGCGGAGGGCATAGGCCAGATACGCAGTATTTT
TRBV9	TRBJ2-7	-	-	CASSRQGGNEQYF	TGTGCCAGCAGCAGACAGGGAGGAAACGAGCAGTACTTC
TRBV5-1	TRBJ2-7	many	-	CASSLNSPGGEQYF	TGCGCCAGCAGCTTGAATTCCCCAGGAGGCGAGCAGTACTTC
TRBV20-1	TRBJ2-7	-	TRBD1	CSASAPGQGYYEQYF	TGCAGTGCTAGCGCCCCGGGACAGGGGTACTACGAGCAGTACTTC
TRBV6-6	TRBJ2-7	-	-	CASGPPGNEQYF	TGTGCCAGTGGACCCCCCGGGAACGAGCAGTACTTC
TRBV5-1	TRBJ1-4	-	TRBD1	CASSLQGFGEKLFF	TGCGCCAGCAGCTTACAGGGGTTTGGGGAAAAACTGTTTTTT
TRBV10-2	TRBJ2-7	few	-	CASTWNDLYEQYF	TGCGCCAGCACTTGGAACGATCTCTACGAGCAGTACTTC
TRBV5-1	TRBJ2-1	few	-	CASAGVANNEQFF	TGCGCCAGCGCCGGGGTTGCGAACAATGAGCAGTTCTTC
TRBV7-3	TRBJ2-3	few	-	CASSQSMGADTQYF	TGTGCCAGCAGCCAATCCATGGGGGCAGATACGCAGTATTTT
TRBV10-3	TRBJ2-4	few	-	CAISADPGAKNIQYF	TGTGCCATCAGTGCGGACCCGGGGGCCAAAAACATTCAGTACTTC
TRBV28	TRBJ1-5	-	-	CASSSGVGGQYQPQHF	TGTGCCAGCAGTTCGGGTGTGGGTGGACAGTATCAGCCCCAGCATTTT
TRBV12-3/TRBV12-4	TRBJ2-3	-	-	CASSFFGGRTDTQYF	TGTGCCAGCAGTTTCTTTGGAGGGAGGACAGATACGCAGTATTTT
TRBV5-1	TRBJ2-1	many	TRBD2	CASSPGLAGARSYNEQFF	TGCGCCAGCAGCCCTGGACTAGCGGGAGCGAGGTCCTACAATGAGCAGTTCTTC
TRBV5-4	TRBJ1-4	-	TRBD1	CASSRGQGNEKLFF	TGTGCCAGCAGCCGAGGACAGGGTAATGAAAAACTGTTTTTT
TRBV4-1	TRBJ2-5	many	-	CASSQGSGDSSETQYF	TGCGCCAGCAGCCAAGGTTCGGGGGATAGTTCGGAGACCCAGTACTTC
TRBV6-6	TRBJ2-7	few	-	CASTNPGYEQYF	TGTGCCAGCACCAATCCGGGGTACGAGCAGTACTTC
TRBV5-1	TRBJ2-3	-	-	CASSWQESTDTQYF	TGCGCCAGCAGCTGGCAGGAGAGCACAGATACGCAGTATTTT